This T cell receptor (beta chain) was documented in a study of control samples from healthy donors and cancer patients. Sequenced by immunoSEQ multiplex PCR; TCRdb stores in-frame clones only, minus some. The data show 150,000 or so clones, with over 85% seen just once and roughly 5.7% held by the top ten. This clone showed up just once. V lost 4 bases and J lost 3; bases outside the gene matches: 5. Germline V gene lookup returns CDR1 SGHRS and CDR2 YFSETQ. The CDR3 has 16 amino acids. What was sequenced was blood. The rearrangement links TRBV5-1 to TRBJ2-5; TRBD2 aligns across 14 bases. The TCR sequence derives from a man aged 18 to 30 in good health. In DNA form, the CDR3 reads TGCGCCAGCAGCATTGTGACTAGCGGGGGGGAAGAGACCCAGTACTTC. It is translated as CASSIVTSGGEETQYF.